This TCR beta chain was captured by sequencing in a study of CD8+ T cells in alopecia areata. As to treatment: oral pan-JAK inhibitor, 5-10 mg twice daily. Following RNA extraction, reverse transcription yielded cDNA that acted as the sequencing template. Using immunoSEQ multiplex PCR, the repertoire was profiled, and TCRdb retains in-frame clones only, with some absent. This table has roughly 100,000 clones, around 44% appearing once. Losses at the gene ends were 3 bases for V and 8 bases for J; bases not matched to a gene: 6. Germline V gene lookup returns CDR1 LNHDA and CDR2 SQIVND (reference sequence). This CDR3 has 15 amino acids.

Specimen: CD8+ T cells sorted from blood, collected at week 24, from a patient treated with tofacitinib. This receptor was taken from a human donor with alopecia areata. The chain joins TRBV19 to TRBJ2-3, with 12 nucleotides matching TRBD2. DNA for the CDR3: TGTGCCAGTAGTATGGGGACTAGCGGGTTTGTTACGCAGTATTTT. This translates into CASSMGTSGFVTQYF.